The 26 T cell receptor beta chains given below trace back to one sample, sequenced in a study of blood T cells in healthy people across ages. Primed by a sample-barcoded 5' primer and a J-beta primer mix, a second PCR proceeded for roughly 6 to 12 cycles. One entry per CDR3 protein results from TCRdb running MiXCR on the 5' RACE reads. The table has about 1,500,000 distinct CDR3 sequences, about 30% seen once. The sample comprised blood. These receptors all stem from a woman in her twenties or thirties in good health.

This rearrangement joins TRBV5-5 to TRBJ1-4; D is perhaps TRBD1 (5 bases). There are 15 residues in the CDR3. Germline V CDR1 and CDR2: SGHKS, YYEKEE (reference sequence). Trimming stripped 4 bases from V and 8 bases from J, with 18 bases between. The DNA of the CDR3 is TGTGCCAGCAGCGAGGGGTCATTGGGTTCCGAAAAACTGTTTTTT. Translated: CASSEGSLGSEKLFF. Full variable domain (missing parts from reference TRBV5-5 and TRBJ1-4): DAGVTQSPTHLIKTRGQQVTLRCSPISGHKSVSWYQQVLGQGPQFIFQYYEKEERGRGNFPDRFSARQFPNYSSELNVNALLLGDSALYLCASSEGSLGSEKLFFGSGTQLSVL.

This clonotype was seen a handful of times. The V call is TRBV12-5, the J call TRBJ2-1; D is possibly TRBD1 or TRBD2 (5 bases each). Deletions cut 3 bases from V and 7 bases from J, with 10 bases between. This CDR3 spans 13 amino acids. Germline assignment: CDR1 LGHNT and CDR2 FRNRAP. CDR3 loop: CASGFGGVNEQFF. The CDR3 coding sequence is TGTGCTAGTGGTTTTGGGGGAGTGAATGAGCAGTTCTTC. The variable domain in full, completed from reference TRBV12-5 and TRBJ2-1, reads DARVTQTPRHKVTEMGQEVTMRCQPILGHNTVFWYRQTMMQGLELLAYFRNRAPLDDSGMPKDRFSAEMPDATLATLKIQPSEPRDSAVYFCASGFGGVNEQFFGPGTRLTVL.

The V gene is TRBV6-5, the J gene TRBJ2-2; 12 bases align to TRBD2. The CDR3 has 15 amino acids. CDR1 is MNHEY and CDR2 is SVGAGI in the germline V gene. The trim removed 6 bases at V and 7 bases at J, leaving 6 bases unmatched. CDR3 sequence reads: CASSRGLAGFGELFF. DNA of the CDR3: TGTGCCAGCAGCCGAGGACTAGCGGGATTCGGGGAGCTGTTTTTT.

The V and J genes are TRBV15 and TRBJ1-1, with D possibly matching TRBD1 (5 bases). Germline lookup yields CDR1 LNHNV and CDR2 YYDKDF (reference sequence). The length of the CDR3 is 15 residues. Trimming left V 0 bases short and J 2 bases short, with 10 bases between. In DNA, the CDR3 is TGTGCCACCAGCAGAGATCTAGGGGCCAACACTGAAGCTTTCTTT. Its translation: CATSRDLGANTEAFF.

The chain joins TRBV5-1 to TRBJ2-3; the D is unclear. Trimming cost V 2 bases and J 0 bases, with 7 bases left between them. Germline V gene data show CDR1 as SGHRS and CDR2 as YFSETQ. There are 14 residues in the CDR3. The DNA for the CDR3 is TGCGCCAGCAGCTTACAACAGAGCACAGATACGCAGTATTTT. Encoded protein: CASSLQQSTDTQYF.

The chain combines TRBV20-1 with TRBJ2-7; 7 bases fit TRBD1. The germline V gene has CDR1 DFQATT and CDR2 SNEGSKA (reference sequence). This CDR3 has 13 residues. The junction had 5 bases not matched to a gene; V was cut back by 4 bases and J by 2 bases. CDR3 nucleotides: TGCAGTGCTAAGGTGGGACAGCCCTACGAGCAGTACTTC. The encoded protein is CSAKVGQPYEQYF.

For the CDR3, the DNA is TGTGCCAGCAGCTTAAGTCTCGGGGGGTTCAATCAGCCCCAGCATTTT. Translated, it gives CASSLSLGGFNQPQHF. The chain links TRBV13 to TRBJ1-5; tentatively, D is TRBD1 (5 bases). Germline CDR1 PRHDT, CDR2 FYEKMQ (reference sequence). This CDR3 has 16 residues. The V and J ends lost 2 bases and 3 bases respectively, with 14 bases between them.

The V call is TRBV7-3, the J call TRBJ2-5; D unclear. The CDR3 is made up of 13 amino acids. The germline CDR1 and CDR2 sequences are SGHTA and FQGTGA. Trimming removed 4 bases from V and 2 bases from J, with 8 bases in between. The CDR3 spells CASSSVGQETQYF. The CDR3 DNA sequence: TGTGCCAGCAGCTCCGTAGGACAAGAGACCCAGTACTTC.

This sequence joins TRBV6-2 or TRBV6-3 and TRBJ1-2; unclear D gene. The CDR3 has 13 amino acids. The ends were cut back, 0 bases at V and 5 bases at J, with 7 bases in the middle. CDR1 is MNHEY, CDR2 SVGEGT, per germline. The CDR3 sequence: CASSYSMGYGYTF. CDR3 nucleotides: TGTGCCAGCAGTTACTCGATGGGGTATGGCTACACCTTC.

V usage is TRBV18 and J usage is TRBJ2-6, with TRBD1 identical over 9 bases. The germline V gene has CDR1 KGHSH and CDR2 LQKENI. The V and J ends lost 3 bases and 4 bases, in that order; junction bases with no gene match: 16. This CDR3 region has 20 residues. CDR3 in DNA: TGTGCCAGCTCACCGACCCCACGCGGGACAGGGCTGATAGGGGCCAACGTCCTGACTTTC. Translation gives CASSPTPRGTGLIGANVLTF.

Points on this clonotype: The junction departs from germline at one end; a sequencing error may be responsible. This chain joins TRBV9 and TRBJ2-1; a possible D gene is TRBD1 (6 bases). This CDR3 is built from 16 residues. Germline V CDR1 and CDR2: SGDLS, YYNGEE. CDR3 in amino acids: CASSVLGAGSHNEQFF. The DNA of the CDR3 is TGTGCCAGCAGCGTATTGGGGGCTGGCTCCCACAATGAGCAGTTCTTC.

The DNA for the CDR3 is TGTGCCAGCGGGAGCGGGTTAAACTACGAGCAGTACTTC. It translates to CASGSGLNYEQYF. This rearrangement joins TRBV28 to TRBJ2-7; a possible D gene is TRBD2 (6 bases). V was cut by 8 bases and J by 3 bases, with 14 bases left in between. This CDR3 has 13 residues. CDR1 MDHEN and CDR2 SYDVKM come from the germline V gene.

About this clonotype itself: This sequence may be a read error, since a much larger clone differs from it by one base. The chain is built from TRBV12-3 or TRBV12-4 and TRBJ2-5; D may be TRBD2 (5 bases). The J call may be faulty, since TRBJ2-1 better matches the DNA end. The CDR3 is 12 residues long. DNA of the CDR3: TGTGCCAGCAGTTTCATGGGAGAGACCCAGTTCTTC. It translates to CASSFMGETQFF.

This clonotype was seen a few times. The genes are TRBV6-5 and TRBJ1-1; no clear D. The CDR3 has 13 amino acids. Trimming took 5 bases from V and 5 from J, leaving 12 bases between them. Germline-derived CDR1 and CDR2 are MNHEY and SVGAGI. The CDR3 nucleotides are TGTGCCAGCAGTCCTGACATCAGGACTGAAGCTTTCTTT. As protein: CASSPDIRTEAFF.

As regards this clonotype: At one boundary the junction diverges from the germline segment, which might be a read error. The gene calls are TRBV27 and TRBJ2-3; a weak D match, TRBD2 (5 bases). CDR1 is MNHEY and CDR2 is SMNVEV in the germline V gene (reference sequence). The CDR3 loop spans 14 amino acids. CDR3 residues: CASSWAPSTDTQYF. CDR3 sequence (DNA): TGTGCCAGCAGTTGGGCACCTAGCACAGATACTCAGTATTTT.

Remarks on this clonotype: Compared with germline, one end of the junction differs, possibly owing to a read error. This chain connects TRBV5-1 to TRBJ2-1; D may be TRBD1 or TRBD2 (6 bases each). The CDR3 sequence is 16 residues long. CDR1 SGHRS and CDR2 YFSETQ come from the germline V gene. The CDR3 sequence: CASNLGAGSRGNEQFF. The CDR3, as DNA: TGCGCCAGCAACTTGGGTGCGGGGTCAAGGGGGAATGAGCAGTTCTTC.

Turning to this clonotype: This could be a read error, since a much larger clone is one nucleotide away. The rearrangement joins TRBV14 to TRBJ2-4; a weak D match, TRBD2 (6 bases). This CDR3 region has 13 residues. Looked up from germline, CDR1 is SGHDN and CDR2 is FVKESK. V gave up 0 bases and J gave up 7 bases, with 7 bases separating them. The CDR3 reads CASSQEEGNIQYF. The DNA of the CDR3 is TGTGCCAGCAGCCAAGAGGAGGGGAACATTCAGTACTTC.

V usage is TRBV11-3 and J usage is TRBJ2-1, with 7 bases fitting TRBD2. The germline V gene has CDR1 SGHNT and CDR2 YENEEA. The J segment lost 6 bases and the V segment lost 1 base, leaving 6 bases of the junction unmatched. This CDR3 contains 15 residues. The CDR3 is CASSLGQGLSNEQFF. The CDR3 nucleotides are TGTGCCAGCAGCTTAGGCCAGGGACTAAGCAATGAGCAGTTCTTC.

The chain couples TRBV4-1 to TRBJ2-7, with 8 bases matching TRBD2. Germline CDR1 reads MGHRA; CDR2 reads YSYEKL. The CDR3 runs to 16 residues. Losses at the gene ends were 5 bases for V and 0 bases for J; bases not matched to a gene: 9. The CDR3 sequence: CASSGGKRGISYEQYF. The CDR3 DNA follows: TGCGCCAGCAGCGGGGGTAAGCGGGGGATCTCCTACGAGCAGTACTTC.

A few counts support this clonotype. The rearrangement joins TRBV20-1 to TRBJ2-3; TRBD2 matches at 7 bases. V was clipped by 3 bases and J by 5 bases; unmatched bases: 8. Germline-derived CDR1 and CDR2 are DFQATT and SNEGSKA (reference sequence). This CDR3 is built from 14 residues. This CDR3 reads CSASPAGRLDTQYF. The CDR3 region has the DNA TGCAGTGCTAGCCCAGCGGGGAGGCTAGATACGCAGTATTTT.

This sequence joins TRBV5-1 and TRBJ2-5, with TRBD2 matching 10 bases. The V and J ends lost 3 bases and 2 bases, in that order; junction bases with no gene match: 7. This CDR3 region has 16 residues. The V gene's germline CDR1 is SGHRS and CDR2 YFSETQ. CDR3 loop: CASSSAPSGGQETQYF. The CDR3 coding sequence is TGCGCCAGCAGCTCCGCCCCTAGCGGGGGACAAGAGACCCAGTACTTC.

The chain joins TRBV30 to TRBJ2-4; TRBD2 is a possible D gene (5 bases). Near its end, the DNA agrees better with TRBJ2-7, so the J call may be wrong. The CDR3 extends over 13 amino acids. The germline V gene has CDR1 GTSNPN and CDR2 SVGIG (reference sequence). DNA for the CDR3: TGTGCCTGGAGTAGAGGGATTGGGGACGAGCAGTACTTC. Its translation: CAWSRGIGDEQYF.

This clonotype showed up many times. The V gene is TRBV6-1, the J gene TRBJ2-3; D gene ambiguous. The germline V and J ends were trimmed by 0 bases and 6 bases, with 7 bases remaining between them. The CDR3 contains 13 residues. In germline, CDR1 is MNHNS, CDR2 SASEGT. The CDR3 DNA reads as TGTGCCAGCAGTGAAGCGCGCGGCGATACGCAGTATTTT. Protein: CASSEARGDTQYF.

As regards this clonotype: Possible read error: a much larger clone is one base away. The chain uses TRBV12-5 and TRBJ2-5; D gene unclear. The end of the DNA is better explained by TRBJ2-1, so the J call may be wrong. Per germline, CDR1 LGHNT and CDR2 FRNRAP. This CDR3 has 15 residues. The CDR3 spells CASDAGSSYQETQFF. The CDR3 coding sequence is TGTGCTAGTGACGCAGGCTCCTCGTACCAAGAGACCCAGTTCTTC.

The CDR3 reads CASAPAGAGELFF. DNA for the CDR3: TGTGCTAGTGCCCCGGCGGGGGCCGGGGAGCTGTTTTTT. The chain couples TRBV12-5 to TRBJ2-2, with 7 bases that match TRBD2. This CDR3 contains 13 residues. Germline V gene sequence: CDR1 LGHNT, CDR2 FRNRAP. With 7 bases clipped from V and 6 bases from J, the junction kept 5 bases outside the gene matches. Supplemented by reference TRBV12-5 and TRBJ2-2, the full variable domain reads DARVTQTPRHKVTEMGQEVTMRCQPILGHNTVFWYRQTMMQGLELLAYFRNRAPLDDSGMPKDRFSAEMPDATLATLKIQPSEPRDSAVYFCASAPAGAGELFFGEGSRLTVL.

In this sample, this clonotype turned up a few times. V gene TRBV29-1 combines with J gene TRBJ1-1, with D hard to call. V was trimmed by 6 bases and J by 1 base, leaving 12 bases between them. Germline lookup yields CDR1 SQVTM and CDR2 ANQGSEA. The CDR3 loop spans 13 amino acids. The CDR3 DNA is TGCAGCGTATCAAAAAGGGCGAACACTGAAGCTTTCTTT. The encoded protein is CSVSKRANTEAFF.